This T cell receptor (beta chain) emerged from a study of blood T cell repertoires in COVID-19. Study-level background: From the United States, Italy and Spain came samples of acute and convalescent COVID-19.

The data were produced by immunoSEQ multiplex PCR, yet TCRdb's version contains in-frame clones alone and is incomplete. The data contain approximately 170,000 clones, approximately 86% of them singletons. The clonotype was recovered from a woman older than 75 with active or convalescent COVID-19. Sequenced input: peripheral blood.

This chain's CDR3 is CASWTVPNEQFF. The CDR3 coding sequence is TGTGCCAGCTGGACAGTTCCGAATGAGCAGTTCTTC. The chain uses TRBV21-1 and TRBJ2-1; the DNA was not compared with TRBD1, the D call given in the table. TRBV21-1 constitutes a pseudogene. CDR3 length: 12 amino acids.